Following are 16 T cell receptor beta chains from one sample sequenced in a study of T cell responses to AZD1222 COVID-19 vaccine. The protocol was immunoSEQ multiplex PCR, while the TCRdb copy is restricted to in-frame clones and leaves out a portion. The sample lists more than 90,000 clones, around nine tenths occurring once. This material consisted of peripheral blood, taken on day 0 of AZD1222 vaccination. These TCRs come from an adult in good health.

The CDR3 bases are TGTGCCAGCAGCTTAGCTCCAGGGGAAACTGAAGCTTTCTTT. Its translation is CASSLAPGETEAFF. This rearrangement joins TRBV11-2 to TRBJ1-1, with a tentative D call TRBD1 (6 bases). The germline V gene encodes CDR1 SGHAT and CDR2 FQNNGV. The CDR3 totals 14 residues. Trimming took off 1 base at V and 5 bases at J, with 11 bases between the two ends. Full variable domain (rest looked up from reference TRBV11-2 and TRBJ1-1): EAGVAQSPRYKIIEKRQSVAFWCNPISGHATLYWYQQILGQGPKLLIQFQNNGVVDDSQLPKDRFSAERLKGVDSTLKIQPAKLEDSAVYLCASSLAPGETEAFFGQGTRLTVV.

The rearrangement links TRBV18 to TRBJ1-1; 8 nucleotides align to TRBD1. CDR3 length equals 16 residues. Losses at the gene ends were 6 bases for V and 0 bases for J; bases not matched to a gene: 9. CDR1 is KGHSH, CDR2 LQKENI, per germline. The CDR3 DNA sequence: TGTGCCAGCTCCTCACAGGGGGAAGGGATGAACACTGAAGCTTTCTTT. Protein sequence: CASSSQGEGMNTEAFF.

The genes are TRBV19 and TRBJ1-6; 7 bases line up with TRBD1. The germline CDR1 and CDR2 sequences are LNHDA and SQIVND (reference sequence). After removal of 5 bases from V and 10 bases from J, the junction contained 11 bases not matched to a gene. The CDR3 loop spans 15 amino acids. The CDR3 loop is CASSSTTGSNSPLHF. CDR3 sequence (DNA): TGTGCCAGTAGTTCGACGACAGGGAGTAACTCACCCCTCCACTTT.

This chain joins TRBV6-5 and TRBJ1-1; no clear D gene. V lost 3 bases and J 5 bases, leaving 10 bases between the germline ends. The CDR3 is made up of 13 amino acids. Germline values: CDR1 MNHEY, CDR2 SVGAGI. DNA of the CDR3: TGTGCCAGCAGTTATTCTGGAGCGACTGAAGCTTTCTTT. It encodes CASSYSGATEAFF.

This sequence joins TRBV7-9 and TRBJ1-4, with D possibly being TRBD1 (5 bases). CDR3 size: 11 residues. The V end was cut by 5 bases, the J end by 15 bases, with 13 bases between. The V gene's germline CDR1 is SEHNR and CDR2 FQNEAQ (reference sequence). In DNA form, the CDR3 reads TGTGCCAGCAGCGCCCAGGGAGGCGTGTTTTTT. Protein: CASSAQGGVFF.

The chain joins TRBV28 to TRBJ1-2, with 7 nucleotides matching TRBD1. With V trimmed by 10 bases and J by 0 bases, 2 bases remained unmatched. CDR3 length: 12 amino acids. Germline V lookup: CDR1 MDHEN, CDR2 SYDVKM. CDR3 DNA: TGTGCCACGGGACAGTCTAACTATGGCTACACCTTC. Protein sequence: CATGQSNYGYTF.

V is TRBV2 and J is TRBJ2-5; 9 nucleotides match TRBD2. The CDR3 is 16 residues long. Germline loops: CDR1 SNHLY, CDR2 FYNNEI. Trimming took 5 bases from V and 1 from J; bases not matched to a gene: 8. The CDR3 sequence is CASSPLRGGGQETQYF. CDR3 sequence (DNA): TGTGCCAGCAGTCCTCTGCGGGGGGGAGGCCAAGAGACCCAGTACTTC.

The chain couples TRBV6-5 to TRBJ1-6, with D possibly matching TRBD1 (6 bases). The V end lost 0 bases, the J end lost 10 bases, and 13 bases lay between the germline ends. The CDR3 consists of 15 residues. The germline gives CDR1 MNHEY, CDR2 SVGAGI. The CDR3: CASSYSKGVLSPLHF. The CDR3 nucleotides are TGTGCCAGCAGTTACTCCAAGGGGGTACTCTCACCCCTCCACTTT.

J is TRBJ2-1 and V is TRBV9; D ambiguous. CDR1 is SGDLS, CDR2 YYNGEE, per germline. The CDR3 extends over 12 amino acids. Trimming stripped 0 bases from V and 10 bases from J, with 8 bases between. The CDR3 spells CASSVDGVEQFF. The CDR3 DNA follows: TGTGCCAGCAGCGTAGATGGAGTAGAGCAGTTCTTC.

The CDR3 loop is CASRRDPDDIQYF. CDR3 sequence (DNA): TGTGCCAGCAGACGGGACCCGGATGACATTCAGTACTTC. The chain has TRBV7-9 and TRBJ2-4, with D perhaps matching TRBD1 or TRBD2 (5 bases each). The V and J ends lost 6 bases and 8 bases respectively, with 14 bases between them. The CDR3 spans 13 residues. Germline values: CDR1 SEHNR, CDR2 FQNEAQ (reference sequence).

The CDR3 sequence: CASSPDGQGNTEAFF. CDR3 nucleotides: TGCGCCAGCAGCCCGGACGGACAGGGGAACACTGAAGCTTTCTTT. The chain joins TRBV5-1 to TRBJ1-1; TRBD1 matches 8 bases. The CDR3 covers 15 residues. Trimming took 4 bases from V and 1 from J; bases not matched to a gene: 6. Germline CDR1 SGHRS, CDR2 YFSETQ.

J is TRBJ2-3 and V is TRBV29-1; D is possibly TRBD2 (6 bases). The germline gives CDR1 SQVTM, CDR2 ANQGSEA. This CDR3 is 13 amino acids long. V lost 3 bases to trimming and J lost 3 bases, with 10 bases between them. CDR3 nucleotides: TGCAGCGTTGAGCGGCGGGGAACAGATACGCAGTATTTT. This encodes CSVERRGTDTQYF.

The genes are TRBV7-8 and TRBJ2-5; 11 nucleotides agree with TRBD2. Germline CDR1 reads SGHVS; CDR2 reads FQNEAQ. The length of the CDR3 is 19 residues. V was clipped by 5 bases and J by 4 bases; unmatched bases: 18. For the CDR3, the DNA is TGTGCCAGCAGCCCCCGGGCCTTAGCGGGGGGGGCCTTGGGAGAGACCCAGTACTTC. Amino acid sequence: CASSPRALAGGALGETQYF. Filled out from reference TRBV7-8 and TRBJ2-5, the complete variable domain reads GAGVSQSPRYKVAKRGQDVALRCDPISGHVSLFWYQQALGQGPEFLTYFQNEAQLDKSGLPSDRFFAERPEGSVSTLKIQRTQQEDSAVYLCASSPRALAGGALGETQYFGPGTRLLVL.

The gene calls are TRBV12-3 or TRBV12-4 and TRBJ1-2; D call uncertain. The length of the CDR3 is 13 residues. The ends were cut back, 2 bases at V and 4 bases at J, with 8 bases in the middle. DNA for the CDR3: TGTGCCAGCAGTTTATCGGACTCCTATGGCTACACCTTC. Its protein product is CASSLSDSYGYTF.

This clone has a single count. J is TRBJ2-1 and V is TRBV7-9; tentative D call: TRBD1 (6 bases). The CDR3 extends over 15 amino acids. From germline, CDR1 is SEHNR and CDR2 FQNEAQ (reference sequence). The V end lost 5 bases, the J end lost 1 base, and 12 bases lay between the germline ends. The CDR3 region is CASSADRRSYNEQFF. CDR3 bases: TGTGCCAGCAGCGCTGACAGGAGATCCTACAATGAGCAGTTCTTC.

V gene TRBV5-4 combines with J gene TRBJ2-7; 9 bases are shared with TRBD1. Trimming at V came to 6 bases and at J to 0 bases, leaving 4 bases not matched to a gene. The CDR3 is 14 residues long. Germline assignment: CDR1 SGHNT and CDR2 YYREEE (reference sequence). The CDR3 nucleotides are TGTGCCAGCAAAATGGACAGGGGCTCCTACGAGCAGTACTTC. This translates into CASKMDRGSYEQYF.